The 22 T cell receptor beta chains below come from one sample, sequenced in a study of T cells after yellow fever vaccination. TCRdb redid the calling of the 5' RACE reads with MiXCR, one entry per CDR3 protein. This table holds about 330,000 distinct CDR3 sequences, about 4% found once. Source: PBMCs, taken 5 days after the yellow fever booster vaccination. All receptors derive from a man aged 18 to 29 who received the YFV17D yellow fever vaccine.

This clonotype was counted ten times or more. The chain has TRBV5-1 and TRBJ2-2, with D unclear. The CDR3 runs to 14 residues. Germline V CDR1 and CDR2: SGHRS, YFSETQ. Trimming took 0 bases from V and 0 from J, leaving 3 bases between them. The CDR3 sequence is CASSLGSNTGELFF. CDR3 coding DNA: TGCGCCAGCAGCTTGGGTTCGAACACCGGGGAGCTGTTTTTT.

This clonotype was seen only a few times. This rearrangement joins TRBV6-6 to TRBJ2-1; D not resolved. In germline, CDR1 is MNHNY, CDR2 SVGAGI (reference sequence). The CDR3 runs to 15 residues. The V end was cut by 0 bases, the J end by 5 bases, with 11 bases between. The CDR3 loop reads CASSYSMESNNEQFF. The CDR3 DNA is TGTGCCAGCAGTTACTCGATGGAGAGCAACAATGAGCAGTTCTTC.

This clonotype was seen at least ten times. The chain's CDR3 is CASSARTSGTQYF. In DNA, the CDR3 is TGCGCCAGCAGTGCCCGGACTAGCGGGACGCAGTATTTT. The chain combines TRBV10-2 with TRBJ2-3, with 11 bases that match TRBD2. In germline, CDR1 is WSHSY, CDR2 SAAADI. This CDR3 spans 13 amino acids. Trimming took 4 bases from V and 9 from J; bases not matched to a gene: 3.

The chain recombines TRBV7-9 with TRBJ1-1; D is unclear. Germline CDR1 and CDR2: SEHNR and FQNEAQ (reference sequence). V was shortened by 1 base and J by 2 bases, with 11 bases between the two germline ends. This CDR3 comprises 15 residues. The CDR3: CASSLVPRGNTEAFF. CDR3 nucleotides: TGTGCCAGCAGCTTAGTGCCCCGGGGTAACACTGAAGCTTTCTTT.

This clonotype showed up just a few times. The rearrangement links TRBV5-1 to TRBJ1-1; D is uncertain. In germline, CDR1 is SGHRS, CDR2 YFSETQ. Trimming took off 5 bases at V and 3 bases at J, with 11 bases between the two ends. The CDR3 extends over 13 amino acids. CDR3 loop: CASRVGGYTEAFF. The CDR3, as DNA: TGCGCCAGCAGGGTGGGAGGCTACACTGAAGCTTTCTTT.

The V gene is TRBV12-3 or TRBV12-4, the J gene TRBJ1-5; 9 bases are a match to TRBD1. V was pared by 6 bases and J by 9 bases, with 12 bases of the junction left unmatched. This CDR3 has 15 amino acids. The CDR3 coding sequence is TGTGCCAGCAGGGTACAGGGGGCTTTGTTCGGGCCCCAGCATTTT. This encodes CASRVQGALFGPQHF.

This clonotype was seen many times. The V gene is TRBV4-1, the J gene TRBJ2-1; a weak D match, TRBD2 (7 bases). V gave up 6 bases and J gave up 0 bases, with 15 bases separating them. CDR3 size: 16 residues. Per the germline V gene, CDR1 is MGHRA and CDR2 is YSYEKL. The CDR3 is CASRPAGASSYNEQFF. CDR3 nucleotide sequence: TGCGCCAGCAGACCGGCGGGGGCGAGCTCCTACAATGAGCAGTTCTTC.

Only a few counts were recorded for this clonotype. In nucleotides, the CDR3 is TGCAGTGCCCCGCCTCACCCTAGCACAGATACGCAGTATTTT. Translated, it gives CSAPPHPSTDTQYF. This sequence joins TRBV20-1 and TRBJ2-3, with no clear D. Trimming shortened V by 6 bases and J by 0 bases, and 13 bases separated the two germline ends. This CDR3 has 14 amino acids. Looked up from germline, CDR1 is DFQATT and CDR2 is SNEGSKA (reference sequence).

This clonotype was seen repeatedly, ten times or more. The chain is built from TRBV7-8 and TRBJ2-7; 9 bases fit TRBD1. The CDR3 spans 16 residues. Germline V gene data show CDR1 as SGHVS and CDR2 as FQNEAQ. The junction had 9 bases not matched to a gene; V was cut back by 3 bases and J by 3 bases. The CDR3 protein is CASSLSSGTGNYEQYF. The CDR3 nucleotides are TGTGCCAGCAGCTTGAGCTCCGGGACAGGGAACTACGAGCAGTACTTC. Using reference TRBV7-8 and TRBJ2-7 for the parts outside the CDR3, the full variable domain is GAGVSQSPRYKVAKRGQDVALRCDPISGHVSLFWYQQALGQGPEFLTYFQNEAQLDKSGLPSDRFFAERPEGSVSTLKIQRTQQEDSAVYLCASSLSSGTGNYEQYFGPGTRLTVT.

This clonotype appeared many times. This chain links TRBV5-1 with TRBJ2-3, with TRBD1 matching over 8 bases. The CDR3 extends over 14 amino acids. The germline gives CDR1 SGHRS, CDR2 YFSETQ. The junction had 4 bases not matched to a gene; V was cut back by 7 bases and J by 0 bases. This CDR3 reads CASCRDRSTDTQYF. In DNA, the CDR3 is TGCGCCAGCTGTCGGGACAGGAGCACAGATACGCAGTATTTT.

The table lists this clonotype with a few counts. The chain combines TRBV13 with TRBJ2-3; 8 bases fit TRBD1. CDR3 size: 14 residues. V dropped 5 bases and J dropped 7; count of bases not matched to a gene: 8. Germline-derived CDR1 and CDR2 are PRHDT and FYEKMQ (reference sequence). The CDR3 DNA follows: TGTGCCAGCAGCACACGAACAGGGGGGTATACGCAGTATTTT. The encoded protein is CASSTRTGGYTQYF.

About this clonotype: Possible read error: a much larger clone is one base away. CDR3 bases: TGTGCCAGCAGCTGGGACGATGGGGGCGATCAGCCCCAGCATTTT. Encoded protein: CASSWDDGGDQPQHF. The rearrangement links TRBV6-2 or TRBV6-3 to TRBJ1-5; TRBD1 might be the D (6 bases). V dropped 6 bases and J dropped 5 bases, with 17 bases sitting between them. The CDR3 covers 15 residues. The germline V gene has CDR1 MNHEY and CDR2 SVGEGT.

J is TRBJ2-1 and V is TRBV7-8, with a possible D match to TRBD2 (7 bases). Germline CDR1 reads SGHVS; CDR2 reads FQNEAQ. The CDR3 has 14 residues. The V end lost 3 bases, the J end lost 9 bases, and 15 bases lay between the germline ends. The CDR3 DNA sequence: TGTGCCAGCAGCTTGGGGGGGCTTTCGGGTGAGCAGTTCTTC. Translation gives CASSLGGLSGEQFF.

This clonotype was seen repeatedly, ten times or more. The V call is TRBV6-2 or TRBV6-3, the J call TRBJ1-1; D perhaps matches TRBD1 (5 bases). The length of the CDR3 is 14 residues. Trimming pared 6 bases from V and 6 bases from J, leaving 17 bases between. The germline V gene has CDR1 MNHEY and CDR2 SVGEGT. The CDR3 is CASRLWGRRPEAFF. Here the CDR3 DNA reads TGTGCCAGCAGACTCTGGGGACGAAGGCCTGAAGCTTTCTTT.

The genes are TRBV7-2 and TRBJ2-3; D may correspond to TRBD1 or TRBD2 (6 bases each). The V end lost 8 bases, the J end lost 2 bases, and 20 bases lay between the germline ends. There are 16 residues in the CDR3. The germline V gene encodes CDR1 SGHTA and CDR2 FQGNSA. The CDR3 spells CASQGGTNLLTDTQYF. CDR3 nucleotides: TGTGCCAGCCAAGGGGGGACGAACCTCCTCACAGATACGCAGTATTTT.

This clonotype has a handful of counts. The V gene is TRBV6-5, the J gene TRBJ2-3; 12 nucleotides align to TRBD2. The V and J ends lost 6 bases and 2 bases, in that order; junction bases with no gene match: 6. Germline CDR1 MNHEY, CDR2 SVGAGI. The CDR3 runs to 16 residues. The DNA for the CDR3 is TGTGCCAGCAGGCTACTAGCGGGGGGATACACAGATACGCAGTATTTT. It yields the protein CASRLLAGGYTDTQYF.

The chain employs TRBV4-3 and TRBJ1-1; D not certain. Germline values: CDR1 LGHNA, CDR2 YSLEER. The CDR3 is 15 amino acids. With 0 bases removed from V and 0 bases from J, the gap between germline ends came to 8 bases. CDR3 region: CASSQDADLNTEAFF. The CDR3 DNA sequence: TGCGCCAGCAGCCAAGATGCAGACTTGAACACTGAAGCTTTCTTT.

This chain uses TRBV4-2 with TRBJ2-1; no firm D call. The V gene lost 0 bases and the J gene lost 4 bases, with 7 bases spanning the gap. Germline V CDR1 and CDR2: LGHNA, YNFKEQ. The CDR3 is made up of 14 amino acids. The CDR3 DNA sequence: TGTGCCAGCAGCCAAGATATCGGATACAATGAGCAGTTCTTC. Its translation: CASSQDIGYNEQFF.

There are many counts of this clonotype. The V call is TRBV7-9, the J call TRBJ1-6; possible D gene TRBD1, 6 bases. The CDR3 contains 15 residues. The V and J ends lost 10 bases and 7 bases respectively, with 20 bases between them. In germline, CDR1 is SEHNR, CDR2 FQNEAQ (reference sequence). The CDR3 loop reads CAIPWGAGGNSPLHF. DNA of the CDR3: TGTGCCATCCCCTGGGGGGCAGGAGGAAATTCACCCCTCCACTTT.

The table lists this clonotype with a few counts. This chain links TRBV2 with TRBJ2-5; 10 bases are shared with TRBD1. This CDR3 has 13 amino acids. Germline CDR1 and CDR2: SNHLY and FYNNEI. The V segment lost 5 bases and the J segment 5 bases; nucleotides outside the gene matches: 2. The CDR3 reads CASSTGQGETQYF. CDR3 nucleotides: TGTGCCAGCAGTACGGGACAGGGGGAGACCCAGTACTTC.

This clonotype came up a few times. The chain joins TRBV19 to TRBJ2-1, with unresolved D. The CDR3 has 14 amino acids. Trimming pared 3 bases from V and 0 bases from J, leaving 6 bases between. Germline CDR1 is LNHDA and CDR2 is SQIVND (reference sequence). CDR3 bases: TGTGCCAGTAGTATCGCTAGCTCCTACAATGAGCAGTTCTTC. Translated: CASSIASSYNEQFF.

This clonotype was detected many times. The V and J genes are TRBV9 and TRBJ2-5; D is perhaps TRBD1 (6 bases). The V end was cut by 0 bases, the J end by 4 bases, with 10 bases between. Germline V gene lookup returns CDR1 SGDLS and CDR2 YYNGEE. This CDR3 contains 14 residues. CDR3 amino acids: CASSVEAQGETQYF. In DNA, the CDR3 is TGTGCCAGCAGCGTAGAGGCACAGGGAGAGACCCAGTACTTC.